A single sample is the source of the 21 T cell receptor beta chains below, sequenced in a study of CD8+CD57+ T cells in acquired aplastic anemia. The template used for profiling TCR beta VDJ and CDR3 was genomic DNA. TCRdb re-called the reads with MiXCR, one entry per CDR3 protein. The table records 220,000 or so distinct CDR3 sequences, about 60% of them present only once. Individuals selected for sequencing had exhibited CD8+CD57+ cell expansion on flow cytometry. The sequenced sample consisted of sorted CD4+, CD8+, or CD8+CD57+ T cells (not recorded which) from PBMCs. These receptors came from a human donor with aplastic anemia.

The chain employs TRBV7-6 and TRBJ2-1; maybe TRBD2 (5 bases). The CDR3 is made up of 16 amino acids. CDR1 is SGHVS, CDR2 FNYEAQ, per germline. The V end was cut by 4 bases, the J end by 0 bases, with 13 bases between. The DNA for the CDR3 is TGTGCCAGCAGCTCCAGCGGTCCCAGCTCCTACAATGAGCAGTTCTTC. Protein: CASSSSGPSSYNEQFF.

This rearrangement joins TRBV7-3 to TRBJ2-1; the D call may be TRBD1 or TRBD2 (5 bases each). The CDR3 totals 15 residues. Trimming left V 4 bases short and J 5 bases short, with 15 bases between. Germline V gene data show CDR1 as SGHTA and CDR2 as FQGTGA. The CDR3 DNA sequence: TGTGCCAGCAGCTCAACGTCCGGGACCGACAATGAGCAGTTCTTC. Encoded protein: CASSSTSGTDNEQFF.

The rearrangement joins TRBV2 to TRBJ1-5; no firm D call. Germline V lookup: CDR1 SNHLY, CDR2 FYNNEI. V lost 5 bases and J lost 2, with 10 bases in between. The CDR3 runs to 14 residues. Written as DNA, the CDR3 is TGTGCCAGCAGTAACGGGTATGGCAATCAGCCCCAGCATTTT. Translated, it gives CASSNGYGNQPQHF.

This clonotype was recorded many times. V usage is TRBV12-1 and J usage is TRBJ2-3; TRBD2 is taken as the D call from the table, unchecked against the DNA. TRBV12-1 is a documented pseudogene. The CDR3 contains 17 residues. CDR3 residues: CASSGGTSGGDTDTQYF. In nucleotides, the CDR3 is TGTGCCAGCAGCGGCGGGACTAGCGGGGGGGACACAGATACGCAGTATTTT.

V is TRBV20-1 and J is TRBJ2-5, with 10 bases lining up with TRBD2. Germline CDR1 and CDR2: DFQATT and SNEGSKA (reference sequence). This CDR3 is 15 amino acids long. With V trimmed by 0 bases and J by 4 bases, 5 bases remained unmatched. The CDR3 DNA follows: TGCAGTGCTAGAGAGTCTAGCGGGAGAGGAGAGACCCAGTACTTC. Encoded protein: CSARESSGRGETQYF.

This clonotype was found many times. V is TRBV10-3 and J is TRBJ2-1; TRBD1 matches 7 bases. In germline, CDR1 is ENHRY, CDR2 SYGVKD. The CDR3 spans 13 residues. With V trimmed by 6 bases and J by 5 bases, 4 bases remained unmatched. This CDR3 is CAIRTGTDNEQFF. As DNA, the CDR3 is TGTGCCATCAGAACCGGGACAGACAATGAGCAGTTCTTC.

This chain joins TRBV2 and TRBJ2-7, with D perhaps TRBD2 (5 bases). There are 14 residues in the CDR3. Germline values: CDR1 SNHLY, CDR2 FYNNEI. V lost 4 bases and J lost 2, with 12 bases in between. CDR3 coding DNA: TGTGCCAGCAGTGGGGCGGGCCGTGCCTACGAGCAGTACTTC. Its translation: CASSGAGRAYEQYF.

The chain links TRBV10-3 to TRBJ1-2; D is uncertain. The length of the CDR3 is 14 residues. The ends were cut back, 2 bases at V and 4 bases at J, with 11 bases in the middle. CDR1 is ENHRY, CDR2 SYGVKD, per germline. The CDR3 is CAISEPGRTYGYTF. Here the CDR3 DNA reads TGTGCCATCAGTGAGCCTGGACGGACCTATGGCTACACCTTC.

V and J are TRBV29-1 and TRBJ2-2; 11 nucleotides align to TRBD1. This CDR3 is 18 amino acids long. The V and J ends lost 2 bases and 5 bases, in that order; junction bases with no gene match: 13. Germline loops: CDR1 SQVTM, CDR2 ANQGSEA. The CDR3 loop is CSVESRDGTGGITGELFF. CDR3 sequence (DNA): TGCAGCGTTGAATCCCGGGACGGGACAGGGGGAATTACCGGGGAGCTGTTTTTT.

The chain has TRBV7-2 and TRBJ1-1; weak D call: TRBD1 (5 bases). Between the trimmed V and J ends, which lost 5 bases and 1 base, there was a span of 11 bases. This CDR3 is built from 14 residues. The V gene's germline CDR1 is SGHTA and CDR2 FQGNSA. CDR3 loop: CASSTRDRNTEAFF. The CDR3 nucleotides are TGTGCCAGCAGCACCAGAGACAGGAACACTGAAGCTTTCTTT.

V usage is TRBV29-1 and J usage is TRBJ1-1, with 8 bases fitting TRBD1. This CDR3 comprises 12 residues. The V gene's germline CDR1 is SQVTM and CDR2 ANQGSEA. Losses at the gene ends were 4 bases for V and 5 bases for J; bases not matched to a gene: 3. DNA of the CDR3: TGCAGCGTTGGGACAGGGTCAACTGAAGCTTTCTTT. Encoded protein: CSVGTGSTEAFF.

The V and J genes are TRBV7-9 and TRBJ2-1, with D possibly being TRBD1 (6 bases). The germline CDR1 and CDR2 sequences are SEHNR and FQNEAQ (reference sequence). Between the trimmed V and J ends, which lost 4 bases and 1 base, there was a span of 8 bases. The CDR3 sequence is 14 residues long. The CDR3 sequence: CASSSDRSYNEQFF. The CDR3 nucleotides read TGTGCCAGCAGCTCGGACAGATCCTACAATGAGCAGTTCTTC.

This clonotype occurred once. This sequence joins TRBV29-1 and TRBJ2-7; the match to TRBD2 covers 7 bases. This CDR3 region has 14 residues. Per germline, CDR1 SQVTM and CDR2 ANQGSEA. J gave up 9 bases and V 2 bases, and 13 bases lay outside the gene matches. The CDR3 DNA reads TGCAGCGTTGAAAGACCCGGGGGATTAGCGGGGCAGTACTTC. Amino acids: CSVERPGGLAGQYF.

This clonotype showed up just a few times. The J gene is TRBJ2-5, the V gene TRBV7-2; 8 bases map to TRBD2. CDR3 length: 14 amino acids. Germline CDR1 reads SGHTA; CDR2 reads FQGNSA. V lost 3 bases and J lost 5; bases outside the gene matches: 5. The CDR3 DNA sequence: TGTGCCAGCAGCTTCCAAGCGGGAGAGGAGACCCAGTACTTC. This translates into CASSFQAGEETQYF.

The rearrangement joins TRBV7-6 to TRBJ2-7, with D perhaps given as TRBD1 or TRBD2 (6 bases each). Trimming stripped 5 bases from V and 4 bases from J, with 18 bases between. Germline V gene lookup returns CDR1 SGHVS and CDR2 FNYEAQ. The CDR3 has 15 amino acids. The CDR3 DNA reads as TGTGCCAGCAGCCCTGCCGCAGGAGGGGGTTACGAGCAGTACTTC. Protein: CASSPAAGGGYEQYF.

The CDR3 loop is CASEGPPKFF. The CDR3 coding sequence is TGTGCCAGCGAAGGACCGCCGAAGTTCTTC. The chain carries TRBV19 and TRBJ2-1; D uncertain. CDR1 LNHDA and CDR2 SQIVND come from the germline V gene (reference sequence). The CDR3 extends over 10 amino acids. Deletions cut 9 bases from V and 14 bases from J, with 14 bases between. The entire variable domain, with the rest obtained from reference TRBV19 and TRBJ2-1, is as follows: DGGITQSPKYLFRKEGQNVTLSCEQNLNHDAMYWYRQDPGQGLRLIYYSQIVNDFQKGDIAEGYSVSREKKESFPLTVTSAQKNPTAFYLCASEGPPKFFGPGTRLTVL.

This chain links TRBV9 with TRBJ1-3; D gene uncertain. Germline loops: CDR1 SGDLS, CDR2 YYNGEE. Trimming took 0 bases from V and 7 from J, leaving 11 bases between them. This CDR3 is built from 14 residues. The DNA of the CDR3 is TGTGCCAGCAGCGTAGCACGGGGTCCGAACACCATATATTTT. This sequence encodes CASSVARGPNTIYF.

The chain joins TRBV15 to TRBJ1-3; no clear D gene. This CDR3 is 14 amino acids long. V was cut by 0 bases and J by 2 bases, with 5 bases left in between. The germline gives CDR1 LNHNV, CDR2 YYDKDF (reference sequence). The CDR3 is CATSRDRTGNTIYF. The CDR3 nucleotides read TGTGCCACCAGCAGAGACCGTACTGGAAACACCATATATTTT.

The V call is TRBV7-2, the J call TRBJ1-5; D is possibly TRBD1 (6 bases). This CDR3 is 15 amino acids long. Trimming stripped 3 bases from V and 7 bases from J, with 16 bases between. Germline assignment: CDR1 SGHTA and CDR2 FQGNSA. This chain's CDR3 is CASSFDGQRYQPQHF. CDR3 in DNA: TGTGCCAGCAGCTTTGATGGACAGAGGTACCAGCCCCAGCATTTT.

The chain links TRBV19 to TRBJ2-5; D may be TRBD2 (6 bases). This CDR3 has 14 amino acids. Deletions cut 3 bases from V and 2 bases from J, with 10 bases between. Germline values: CDR1 LNHDA, CDR2 SQIVND (reference sequence). This CDR3 is CASSMRGGQETQYF. CDR3 sequence (DNA): TGTGCCAGTAGTATGCGGGGCGGGCAAGAGACCCAGTACTTC.

The chain joins TRBV5-1 to TRBJ1-6; 7 nucleotides line up with TRBD1. Germline loops: CDR1 SGHRS, CDR2 YFSETQ. The CDR3 loop spans 16 amino acids. V lost 1 base and J lost 5; bases outside the gene matches: 6. The DNA for the CDR3 is TGCGCCAGCAGCTTGACCTCGGGACAGAATAATTCACCCCTCCACTTT. Translated: CASSLTSGQNNSPLHF.